The rows below give T cell receptor beta chains drawn from one sample of a study of PD-1 blockade in classical Hodgkin lymphoma. Libraries were prepared by immunoSEQ multiplex PCR; TCRdb keeps only in-frame clonotypes and omits some of them. The profile shows about 43,000 clones, about three quarters of them singletons. The source was peripheral blood mononuclear cells (PBMCs), collected at baseline. The source is a human donor with classical Hodgkin lymphoma. Both conserved end residues are part of each CDR3. A D gene is named only where the DNA matches it firmly. Clone size, where shown, is once, few, many, or a class for clones that have expanded.

d_call	clone_size	j_call	v_call	cdr3_nt	cdr3_aa
-	-	TRBJ1-6	TRBV7-9	TGTGCCAGCAGCTCTTCTGGACCGGATAATTCACCCCTCCACTTT	CASSSSGPDNSPLHF
TRBD1	-	TRBJ1-1	TRBV11-2	TGTGCCAGCAGCTTACTAGGCCAGGGGGCATATTTGGGTGAAGCTTTCTTT	CASSLLGQGAYLGEAFF
TRBD1	-	TRBJ2-7	TRBV27	TGTGCCAGCAGTCCGAGACAGGGACCCCACGAGCAGTACTTC	CASSPRQGPHEQYF
-	-	TRBJ2-3	TRBV11-2	TGTGCCAGCAGCCGACCCCGGTTAGGCGGGACTGGGGGAGATACGCAGTATTTT	CASSRPRLGGTGGDTQYF
-	-	TRBJ2-1	TRBV27	TGTGCCAGCAGCCCCCAACGGGGTCGGGGGGCGGGAAATGAGCAGTTCTTC	CASSPQRGRGAGNEQFF
TRBD2	few	TRBJ2-5	TRBV5-1	TGCGCCAGCAGCATCACGGGGGGGTGGATCGAGACCCAGTACTTC	CASSITGGWIETQYF
TRBD1	-	TRBJ2-7	TRBV11-2	TGTGCCAGCAGCTCAAGCGCCGGGACAGGGGCTCCGTACTTC	CASSSSAGTGAPYF
-	-	TRBJ2-3	TRBV4-1	TGCGCCAGCAGCCAAGAGGTAGCATGGACAGATACGCAGTATTTT	CASSQEVAWTDTQYF
TRBD2	-	TRBJ2-3	TRBV6-1	TGTGCCAGCGTCCGGGGGGACTTCTCCTATTTT	CASVRGDFSYF
-	once	TRBJ2-7	TRBV6-6	TGTGCCAGCAGACTATCCGGAGGCTACGAGCAGTACTTC	CASRLSGGYEQYF
-	-	TRBJ1-1	TRBV28	TGTGCCAGCATTAGTTCGTTCGGGGCTGAAACGCCGCACTTT	CASISSFGAETPHF
-	-	TRBJ2-5	TRBV6-1	TGTGCCAGCAGTATCTCCGGGAGCCAAGAGACCCAGTACTTC	CASSISGSQETQYF
-	-	TRBJ1-4	TRBV27	TGTGCCAGCAGTTTTACCGGATCTAATGAAAAACTGTTTTTT	CASSFTGSNEKLFF
TRBD2	-	TRBJ2-1	TRBV28	TGTGCTGGGACTAGGGGCAATGAGCAGTTCTTC	CAGTRGNEQFF
-	medium-sized	TRBJ1-2	TRBV6-5	TGTGCCAGCAGTCGCGACAGCTCTTATGGCTACACCTTC	CASSRDSSYGYTF
-	once	TRBJ1-2	TRBV20-1	TGCAGTGCTAGAGATGAGGGAGGCTACACCTTC	CSARDEGGYTF
-	-	TRBJ2-3	TRBV28	TGTGCCAGCAGTTTAATCGTCCGACAGGAGACTAGCACAGATACGCAGTATTTT	CASSLIVRQETSTDTQYF
-	-	TRBJ2-2	TRBV11-3	TGTGCCAGCAGCTTAGGCGTGACGGGTGAAAACACCGGGGAGCTGTTTTTT	CASSLGVTGENTGELFF
TRBD2	once	TRBJ2-7	TRBV5-6	TGTGCCAGCAGCTTAGCGGGAGGGTTCCACGAGCAGTACTTC	CASSLAGGFHEQYF
-	-	TRBJ1-1	TRBV7-6	TGTGCCAGCAGCTTAGTTCCAGGAAGGAACACTGAAGCTTTCTTT	CASSLVPGRNTEAFF
-	-	TRBJ2-5	TRBV10-1	TGCGCCAGCAGTGAGTCAATAGCGCAAGAGACCCAGTACTTC	CASSESIAQETQYF
TRBD2	-	TRBJ2-1	TRBV11-2	TGTGCCAGCAGCCCAGCGGGGTTTTTCAATGAGCAGTTCTTC	CASSPAGFFNEQFF
-	few	TRBJ2-7	TRBV19	TGTGCCAGTAGTATCGGGCCCATGCTCTACGAGCAGTACTTC	CASSIGPMLYEQYF
-	-	TRBJ1-2	TRBV19	TGTGCCAGTCATCCCGGGACGGTTTCGGGTGGCTACACCTTC	CASHPGTVSGGYTF
-	-	TRBJ1-2	TRBV5-1	TGCGCCAGCAGCTTGACGGCAGACTATGGCTACACCTTC	CASSLTADYGYTF